A single TCR beta chain is shown here with its context. Here immunoSEQ multiplex PCR was the method, and the copy in TCRdb shows in-frame clones only, minus some. The sample shows about 380,000 clones, approximately 96% of them seen only once. The record originates from a study of shared clonotypes between healthy human individuals. The TCR originated in a young man in good health. The sample was memory CD8+ T cells sorted from blood. Subset in this sample: CD45RO+ cells pooled with CCR7-negative TemRA cells.

CDR3: CASSKAQGAPNEKLFF. The CDR3 DNA reads TGTGCCAGCAGCAAAGCGCAGGGCGCCCCAAATGAAAAACTGTTTTTT. The chain couples TRBV21-1 to TRBJ1-4; no DNA check was done on the table's D call, TRBD1. TRBV21-1 is designated a pseudogene. The CDR3 consists of 16 residues.